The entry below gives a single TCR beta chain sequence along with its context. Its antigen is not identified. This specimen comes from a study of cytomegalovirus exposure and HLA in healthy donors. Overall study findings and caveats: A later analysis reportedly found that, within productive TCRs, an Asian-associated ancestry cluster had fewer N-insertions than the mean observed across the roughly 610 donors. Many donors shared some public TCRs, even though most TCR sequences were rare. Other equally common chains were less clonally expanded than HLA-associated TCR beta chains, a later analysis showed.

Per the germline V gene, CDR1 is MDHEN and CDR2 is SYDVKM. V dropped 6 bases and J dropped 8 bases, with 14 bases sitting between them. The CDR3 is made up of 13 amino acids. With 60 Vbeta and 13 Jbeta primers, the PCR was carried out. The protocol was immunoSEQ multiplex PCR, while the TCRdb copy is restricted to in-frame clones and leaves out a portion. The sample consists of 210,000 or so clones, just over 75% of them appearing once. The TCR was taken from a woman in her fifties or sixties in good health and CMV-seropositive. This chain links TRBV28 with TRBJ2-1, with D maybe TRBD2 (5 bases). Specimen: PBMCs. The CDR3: CASRIPWGDEQFF. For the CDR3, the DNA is TGTGCCAGCAGAATACCCTGGGGAGATGAGCAGTTCTTC. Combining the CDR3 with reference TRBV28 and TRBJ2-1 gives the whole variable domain DVKVTQSSRYLVKRTGEKVFLECVQDMDHENMFWYRQDPGLGLRLIYFSYDVKMKEKGDIPEGYSVSREKKERFSLILESASTNQTSMYLCASRIPWGDEQFFGPGTRLTVL.